These 22 T cell receptor beta chains were all obtained from the same sample, sequenced in a study of T cells in Graves' hyperthyroidism and ophthalmopathy. Template material for amplifying TCR beta CDR3 regions consisted of RNA transcripts. An initial round of RT-PCR targeting the TCR CDR3 relied on the HTBI primer set. TCRdb analysed the multiplex PCR reads with MiXCR anew, one entry per CDR3 protein. This table has some 740,000 distinct CDR3 sequences, 14% appearing once. Sample: blood. The source of these receptors is a woman aged 18-29 years with Graves' hyperthyroidism.

V usage is TRBV19 and J usage is TRBJ2-1; no definite D call. The CDR3 covers 14 residues. Per germline, CDR1 LNHDA and CDR2 SQIVND (reference sequence). Between the trimmed V and J ends, which lost 4 bases and 4 bases, there was a span of 11 bases. The CDR3 DNA is TGTGCCAGTAGTAGATGGACGGGTTACAATGAGCAGTTCTTC. It encodes CASSRWTGYNEQFF. Full variable domain (outside the CDR3, taken from reference TRBV19 and TRBJ2-1): DGGITQSPKYLFRKEGQNVTLSCEQNLNHDAMYWYRQDPGQGLRLIYYSQIVNDFQKGDIAEGYSVSREKKESFPLTVTSAQKNPTAFYLCASSRWTGYNEQFFGPGTRLTVL.

This clonotype showed up many times. The CDR3 nucleotides read TGTGCCAGCAGCCCCCCCCTAGCGGAGACTAGGCAGTATTTT. Protein product: CASSPPLAETRQYF. V is TRBV28 and J is TRBJ2-3; TRBD2 agrees at 7 bases. This CDR3 contains 14 residues. Germline CDR1 and CDR2: MDHEN and SYDVKM. The trim removed 6 bases at V and 11 bases at J, leaving 14 bases unmatched.

In regard to this clonotype: A much more abundant neighbour one base away suggests this may be a read error. The chain couples TRBV2 to TRBJ1-2; no firm D call. Per the germline V gene, CDR1 is SNHLY and CDR2 is FYNNEI. V lost 11 bases, J lost 8 bases, and 21 bases lay in between. There are 13 residues in the CDR3. In nucleotides, the CDR3 is TGTGCCGGCGAATGGGGAACAAGACGGGGCTACACCTTC. It yields the protein CAGEWGTRRGYTF.

This clonotype was counted only a few times. This chain links TRBV12-3 or TRBV12-4 with TRBJ2-7; D might be TRBD2 (6 bases). Trimming cost V 5 bases and J 5 bases, with 16 bases left between them. This CDR3 contains 14 residues. CDR3 bases: TGTGCCAGCAGTATAACAGGAGGGCTGGACGAGCAGTACTTC. Residues: CASSITGGLDEQYF.

The chain uses TRBV4-1 and TRBJ2-1, with D possibly matching TRBD2 (6 bases). The germline V gene encodes CDR1 MGHRA and CDR2 YSYEKL. V lost 2 bases and J 5 bases, leaving 13 bases between the germline ends. The CDR3 is 15 amino acids. CDR3 sequence reads: CASSQRGLADNEQFF. For the CDR3, the DNA is TGCGCCAGCAGCCAACGGGGACTGGCGGACAATGAGCAGTTCTTC.

The rearrangement joins TRBV4-3 to TRBJ1-2, with a tentative D call TRBD1 (5 bases). Germline loops: CDR1 LGHNA, CDR2 YSLEER. The CDR3 consists of 14 residues. V was pared by 0 bases and J by 2 bases, with 7 bases between. CDR3 sequence reads: CASSQDPGNYGYTF. CDR3 sequence (DNA): TGCGCCAGCAGCCAAGACCCAGGGAACTATGGCTACACCTTC.

This clonotype was found many times. The rearrangement links TRBV5-1 to TRBJ1-1; possibly TRBD1 for D (5 bases). V dropped 4 bases and J dropped 5 bases, with 21 bases sitting between them. The CDR3 sequence is 16 residues long. Germline V gene data show CDR1 as SGHRS and CDR2 as YFSETQ. This CDR3 reads CASSPPRFGGRTEAFF. The CDR3 region has the DNA TGCGCCAGCAGCCCCCCTAGGTTCGGGGGAAGGACTGAAGCTTTCTTT. Complete variable domain (other parts from reference TRBV5-1 and TRBJ1-1): KAGVTQTPRYLIKTRGQQVTLSCSPISGHRSVSWYQQTPGQGLQFLFEYFSETQRNKGNFPGRFSGRQFSNSRSEMNVSTLELGDSALYLCASSPPRFGGRTEAFFGQGTRLTVV.

This clonotype was seen many times. The chain employs TRBV13 and TRBJ2-7, with 7 bases that match TRBD2. The CDR3 runs to 17 residues. With V trimmed by 3 bases and J by 4 bases, 15 bases remained unmatched. Germline CDR1 and CDR2: PRHDT and FYEKMQ (reference sequence). CDR3 nucleotide sequence: TGTGCCAGCAGCTTTCCGGGCGGGGGTAGCGGGCGTTACGAGCAGTACTTC. Translation: CASSFPGGGSGRYEQYF.

This rearrangement joins TRBV28 to TRBJ2-5; possible D gene TRBD1, 6 bases. Germline-derived CDR1 and CDR2 are MDHEN and SYDVKM. With 5 bases removed from V and 3 bases from J, the gap between germline ends came to 16 bases. CDR3 length: 15 residues. Written as DNA, the CDR3 is TGTGCCAGCAGTCGGCCAGGGGTTCAGGAAGAGACCCAGTACTTC. Protein product: CASSRPGVQEETQYF.

This clonotype occurred a few times. The V and J genes are TRBV29-1 and TRBJ2-1; TRBD2 matches at 9 bases. This CDR3 has 17 amino acids. Germline CDR1 SQVTM, CDR2 ANQGSEA. V was clipped by 2 bases and J by 4 bases; unmatched bases: 12. For the CDR3, the DNA is TGCAGCGTTGAAAGGCTAGCGGGACCCATTGTATACAATGAGCAGTTCTTC. Residues: CSVERLAGPIVYNEQFF.

At least ten counts were recorded for this clonotype. V usage is TRBV11-2 and J usage is TRBJ2-1; D gene uncertain. Trimming shortened V by 1 base and J by 0 bases, and 10 bases separated the two germline ends. The germline CDR1 and CDR2 sequences are SGHAT and FQNNGV. This CDR3 is built from 16 residues. CDR3 bases: TGTGCCAGCAGCTTAGCGGCCCGACGCTCCTACAATGAGCAGTTCTTC. Protein product: CASSLAARRSYNEQFF. The whole variable domain, filled in from reference TRBV11-2 and TRBJ2-1, reads EAGVAQSPRYKIIEKRQSVAFWCNPISGHATLYWYQQILGQGPKLLIQFQNNGVVDDSQLPKDRFSAERLKGVDSTLKIQPAKLEDSAVYLCASSLAARRSYNEQFFGPGTRLTVL.

This chain uses TRBV19 with TRBJ2-3; D possibly corresponds to TRBD2 (6 bases). The germline V gene has CDR1 LNHDA and CDR2 SQIVND (reference sequence). V dropped 0 bases and J dropped 1 base, with 20 bases sitting between them. This CDR3 contains 19 residues. The chain's CDR3 is CASSIDYPGGPTGTDTQYF. CDR3 DNA sequence: TGTGCCAGTAGTATAGATTATCCCGGAGGGCCCACTGGCACAGATACGCAGTATTTT.

This clonotype was seen many times. The gene calls are TRBV9 and TRBJ2-5; TRBD2 is a possible D gene (6 bases). CDR3 length: 13 amino acids. The V gene lost 4 bases and the J gene lost 5 bases, with 12 bases spanning the gap. Germline V lookup: CDR1 SGDLS, CDR2 YYNGEE. Here the CDR3 reads CASSTDAGETQYF. The DNA for the CDR3 is TGTGCCAGCAGCACTGACGCGGGGGAGACCCAGTACTTC.

The table lists this clonotype with many counts. J is TRBJ2-5 and V is TRBV4-2; the match to TRBD2 covers 7 bases. Unmatched junction bases numbered 13, after V lost 0 bases and J lost 3 bases. Germline lookup yields CDR1 LGHNA and CDR2 YNFKEQ. The CDR3 has 18 residues. This CDR3 is CASSQEKILAADKETQYF. For the CDR3, the DNA is TGTGCCAGCAGCCAAGAGAAGATCCTAGCGGCTGATAAAGAGACCCAGTACTTC.

This clonotype has a handful of counts. The chain has TRBV4-1 and TRBJ2-1; D is possibly TRBD2 (6 bases). This CDR3 is 15 amino acids long. The germline CDR1 and CDR2 sequences are MGHRA and YSYEKL. V was clipped by 7 bases and J by 5 bases, with 18 bases between them. CDR3 sequence (DNA): TGCGCCAGCAAGGGCCTAAGGGCGGGGCACAATGAGCAGTTCTTC. This gives the protein CASKGLRAGHNEQFF.

This clonotype has a handful of counts. The V and J genes are TRBV20-1 and TRBJ2-6; D may be TRBD2 (6 bases). The CDR3 contains 15 residues. V lost 3 bases and J 3 bases, leaving 12 bases between the germline ends. CDR1 is DFQATT, CDR2 SNEGSKA, per germline (reference sequence). The CDR3 DNA follows: TGCAGTGCTAGTGCGCGGGGTGGTGGGGCCAACGTCCTGACTTTC. Its protein product is CSASARGGGANVLTF.

This clonotype was detected a few times. V usage is TRBV6-5 and J usage is TRBJ1-2; weak D call: TRBD1 (5 bases). Trimming left V 4 bases short and J 8 bases short, with 11 bases between. The CDR3 totals 12 residues. Germline CDR1 is MNHEY and CDR2 is SVGAGI. The CDR3 protein is CASSSRREGYTF. The CDR3 nucleotides are TGTGCCAGCAGTTCTCGCAGGGAGGGCTACACCTTC.

This clonotype was counted many times. J is TRBJ2-1 and V is TRBV29-1; the D gene is possibly TRBD2 (6 bases). This CDR3 is built from 14 residues. Germline V CDR1 and CDR2: SQVTM, ANQGSEA. CDR3 nucleotides: TGCAGTGCCACCGGGACTGGCTCCTACAATGAGCAGTTCTTC. It encodes CSATGTGSYNEQFF.

This chain joins TRBV6-2 or TRBV6-3 and TRBJ2-2; 11 nucleotides match TRBD1. CDR1 and CDR2 from the germline V gene are MNHEY and SVGEGT. Trimming cost V 1 base and J 0 bases; bases outside gene matches: 16. The CDR3 loop spans 22 amino acids. CDR3: CASSYFWSPGQGDYSNTGELFF. The CDR3 coding sequence is TGTGCCAGCAGTTACTTTTGGTCCCCGGGACAGGGGGACTATTCGAACACCGGGGAGCTGTTTTTT.

The V call is TRBV4-2, the J call TRBJ2-1; D is unresolved. The CDR3 extends over 15 amino acids. CDR1 and CDR2 from the germline V gene are LGHNA and YNFKEQ. V was cut by 4 bases and J by 2 bases, with 12 bases left in between. As DNA, the CDR3 is TGTGCCAGCAGCCGACCCAGCGAGGCCTACAATGAGCAGTTCTTC. Residues: CASSRPSEAYNEQFF.

This clonotype was seen more than once but under ten times. CDR3 sequence reads: CSVQGSGNIQYF. CDR3 coding DNA: TGCAGTGTCCAGGGGAGCGGGAACATTCAGTACTTC. The chain combines TRBV20-1 with TRBJ2-4, with D perhaps TRBD1 or TRBD2 (6 bases each). Per germline, CDR1 DFQATT and CDR2 SNEGSKA (reference sequence). The V end was cut by 7 bases, the J end by 7 bases, with 14 bases between. The CDR3 has 12 residues.

This clonotype occurred a few times. The chain couples TRBV29-1 to TRBJ2-1; D is perhaps TRBD1 or TRBD2 (5 bases each). V was pared by 8 bases and J by 0 bases, with 14 bases between. The CDR3 loop spans 14 amino acids. Germline V gives CDR1 SQVTM, CDR2 ANQGSEA. CDR3 DNA sequence: TGCAGCTCTGCAGGGACGGTCTCCTACAATGAGCAGTTCTTC. Amino acids: CSSAGTVSYNEQFF.